This T cell receptor (beta chain) was recovered during a study of response to subunit inactivated influenza vaccine (dated by TCRdb to 2016 to 2019). As for the study more broadly: The study used deep quantitative T cell receptor repertoire profiling to track responses to a trivalent subunit inactivated influenza vaccine.

General findings and caveats noted by the study authors: According to the authors, only a limited number of new T cells may be recruited by each seasonal influenza vaccination.

In the case of this clonotype: This receptor's antigen is unknown. One base away there is no much larger clone; base qualities are not given.

Libraries were made using RT-PCR. The sequencing machine was an Illumina HiSeq 2500. TCRdb handled the public reads itself, with Q25 trimming in fastp and clone calling in MiXCR, and kept productive beta chains. Each entry is one CDR3 protein sequence, shown with its most common DNA and genes. In this sample the table shows around 180,000 distinct CDR3 sequences, around a tenth of which occur a single time. In total, the top ten clones hold about a tenth of the sample. The sample here was non-naive T cells sorted from PBMCs, taken on the day of vaccination. Reading the label with the study, this specimen's cell subset or site is: memory T cell fraction. The sequence was collected from a man aged 50 to 59 who received an inactivated influenza vaccine. Donor details come from another sample of the same person, matched by shared clones.

The CDR3 reads CAWSRHGGYGYTF. The DNA is TGTGCCTGGAGTCGACACGGAGGCTATGGCTACACCTTC. The rearranged segments are TRBV30 and TRBJ1-2; no confident D gene assignment can be made. The junction carries 11 bases between V and J, which are trimmed by 2 bases and 4 bases respectively. CDR1 and CDR2 are drawn from the germline V gene (reference sequence): GTSNPN, SVGIG. Spanning cysteine to phenylalanine, the CDR3 consists of 13 amino acids. Only the CDR3 region is kept as DNA, spanning 39 bases read in frame from base 1.